The source of this TCR beta chain is a study of T cell changes during pregnancy in multiple sclerosis. The V and J ends lost 0 bases and 2 bases respectively, with 18 bases between them. The germline V gene encodes CDR1 SGHDT and CDR2 YYEEEE. The CDR3 runs to 18 residues. Using immunoSEQ multiplex PCR, the repertoire was profiled, and TCRdb retains in-frame clones only, with some absent. The table lists more than 40,000 clones, 75% to 95% of them singletons. The sample in question was CD8+ T cells from peripheral blood mononuclear cells, obtained after pregnancy. The source is a female donor with multiple sclerosis, enrolled in a pregnancy study. The J gene is TRBJ2-1, the V gene TRBV5-6; weak D call: TRBD1 (6 bases). The CDR3 here is CASSLDFGGPPTYNEQFF. CDR3 sequence (DNA): TGTGCCAGCAGCTTGGATTTTGGGGGCCCCCCGACCTACAATGAGCAGTTCTTC.